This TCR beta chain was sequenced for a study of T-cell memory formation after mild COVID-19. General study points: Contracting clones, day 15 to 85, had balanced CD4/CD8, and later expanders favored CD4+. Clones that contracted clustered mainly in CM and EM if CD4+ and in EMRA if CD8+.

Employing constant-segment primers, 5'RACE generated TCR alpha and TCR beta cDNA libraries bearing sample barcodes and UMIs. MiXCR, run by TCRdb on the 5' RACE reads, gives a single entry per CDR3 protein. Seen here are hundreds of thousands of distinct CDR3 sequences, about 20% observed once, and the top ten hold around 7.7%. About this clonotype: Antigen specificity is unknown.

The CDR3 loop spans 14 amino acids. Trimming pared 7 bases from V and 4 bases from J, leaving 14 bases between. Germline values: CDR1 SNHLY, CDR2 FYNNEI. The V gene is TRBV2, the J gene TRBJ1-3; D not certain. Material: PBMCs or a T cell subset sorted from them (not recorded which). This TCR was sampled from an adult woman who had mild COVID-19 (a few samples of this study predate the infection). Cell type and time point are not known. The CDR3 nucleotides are TGTGCCAGCATGAACCCGCTCGCCGGAAACACCATATATTTT. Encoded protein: CASMNPLAGNTIYF.